This T cell receptor beta chain was sequenced during a study of cytomegalovirus exposure and HLA in healthy donors. The study, taken as a whole, reports: The classifier reportedly diagnosed cytomegalovirus status with high specificity and sensitivity.

With regard to this clone: Antigen unknown.

It was with 60 Vbeta and 13 Jbeta primers that the PCR ran. TCRdb's copy holds only in-frame clones and misses some; the assay was immunoSEQ multiplex PCR. The sample includes fewer than 200,000 clones, 80% of them seen just once. The CDR3 consists of 13 residues. The germline V gene encodes CDR1 MRHNA and CDR2 SNTAGT. V was clipped by 3 bases and J by 3 bases, with 7 bases between them. Sample: PBMCs. The sequence was obtained from a man aged 40-49 years in good health and CMV-seronegative. The V and J genes are TRBV6-4 and TRBJ2-3; TRBD2 is a possible D gene (5 bases). DNA for the CDR3: TGTGCCAGCAGTGAAGCGGAGACAGATACGCAGTATTTT. It encodes CASSEAETDTQYF.